The rows below give T cell receptor beta chains drawn from one sample of a study of cytomegalovirus exposure and HLA in healthy donors. The assay was immunoSEQ multiplex PCR, and TCRdb's table has in-frame clones only and misses some. Here the sample spans 250,000 to 400,000 clones, nearly 90% being singletons. Sequenced material: PBMCs. The receptors come from a man between 25 and 39 years old in good health and CMV-seronegative. Each CDR3 is given with its conserved first and last residue. D genes are given only for firm matches. The size field is filled for only some rows; it gives once, few, many or a size class.

j_call | v_call | d_call | clone_size | cdr3_aa | cdr3_nt
TRBJ2-1 | TRBV7-2 | - | - | CASSRGANTYNEQFF | TGTGCCAGCAGCCGGGGGGCCAACACCTACAATGAGCAGTTCTTC
TRBJ2-1 | TRBV10-2 | TRBD2 | once | CASSGLAGDLPVNEQFF | TGCGCCAGCAGTGGGCTAGCGGGGGATTTACCGGTTAATGAGCAGTTCTTC
TRBJ2-7 | TRBV11-2 | TRBD1 | - | CASSLALGQGMSYEQYF | TGTGCCAGCAGCTTAGCTCTGGGACAGGGGATGAGCTACGAGCAGTACTTC
TRBJ2-1 | TRBV14 | TRBD1 | - | CASSPIGTGNYEQFF | TGTGCCAGCAGCCCGATTGGGACAGGGAATTATGAGCAGTTCTTC
TRBJ2-3 | TRBV7-2 | TRBD2 | once | CASSLGSIAGHTDTQYF | TGTGCCAGCAGCTTAGGGAGTATAGCGGGCCACACAGATACGCAGTATTTT
TRBJ2-3 | TRBV7-9 | - | - | CASSEGLRGTDTQYF | TGTGCCAGCAGCGAGGGTTTACGGGGCACAGATACGCAGTATTTT
TRBJ1-2 | TRBV6-1 | TRBD1 | - | CASIGTGRYGYTF | TGTGCCAGCATTGGGACAGGGCGCTATGGCTACACCTTC
TRBJ2-7 | TRBV6-6 | TRBD2 | - | CASKRGPEQYF | TGTGCCAGCAAGCGGGGCCCCGAGCAGTACTTC
TRBJ1-2 | TRBV2 | TRBD1 | few | CASSGTGLFGYTF | TGTGCCAGCAGTGGGACAGGGTTGTTCGGCTACACCTTC
TRBJ1-6 | TRBV27 | - | - | CASSGGTPGSPLHF | TGTGCCAGCAGTGGCGGGACCCCGGGTTCACCCCTCCACTTT
TRBJ1-6 | TRBV19 | TRBD1 | - | CASSNRDRAVTLHF | TGTGCCAGTAGTAACCGGGACAGGGCTGTGACCCTCCACTTT
TRBJ2-3 | TRBV7-2 | TRBD2 | - | CASSALLAGGADTQYF | TGTGCCAGCAGCGCCCTACTAGCGGGGGGCGCAGATACGCAGTATTTT
TRBJ1-2 | TRBV29-1 | - | - | CSVRAGVVGDYGYTF | TGCAGCGTTCGGGCAGGGGTTGTCGGAGACTATGGCTACACCTTC
TRBJ1-5 | TRBV30 | TRBD1 | - | CAWSKQGAGPQHF | TGTGCCTGGAGTAAACAGGGGGCGGGGCCCCAGCATTTT
TRBJ2-5 | TRBV5-5 | TRBD2 | - | CASSLGLAGGQETQYF | TGTGCCAGCAGCCTGGGACTAGCGGGGGGTCAAGAGACCCAGTACTTC
TRBJ1-1 | TRBV4-2 | - | - | CASSQDGEPGSYSDTEAFF | TGTGCCAGCAGCCAAGATGGGGAACCGGGGAGCTATTCCGACACTGAAGCTTTCTTT
TRBJ1-5 | TRBV2 | - | - | CASSVEGARLSNQPQHF | TGTGCCAGCAGTGTGGAAGGGGCGAGATTGAGCAATCAGCCCCAGCATTTT
TRBJ1-2 | TRBV18 | TRBD1 | - | CASSHPDRADYGYTF | TGTGCCAGCTCACACCCGGACAGGGCGGACTATGGCTACACCTTC
TRBJ1-4 | TRBV6-6 | - | - | CASSSSEKLFF | TGTGCCAGCAGTTCGAGTGAAAAACTGTTTTTT
TRBJ2-1 | TRBV7-2 | - | - | CASSLPRGDEQFF | TGTGCCAGCAGCTTACCCAGGGGCGATGAGCAGTTCTTC
TRBJ2-1 | TRBV2 | TRBD2 | - | CASSGAGGSYNEQFF | TGTGCCAGCAGTGGGGCGGGGGGATCCTACAATGAGCAGTTCTTC
TRBJ2-7 | TRBV5-5 | TRBD2 | - | CASSLEAGGFYEQYF | TGTGCCAGCAGCTTGGAAGCGGGGGGCTTCTACGAGCAGTACTTC
TRBJ1-1 | TRBV30 | - | - | CASFTAYLNTEAFF | TGTGCCTCTTTCACAGCTTATTTGAACACTGAAGCTTTCTTT
TRBJ2-7 | TRBV9 | - | few | CASSTLGGAFDEQYF | TGTGCCAGCAGCACCCTCGGGGGAGCCTTCGACGAGCAGTACTTC
TRBJ1-4 | TRBV9 | - | - | CASSPRGATNEKLFF | TGTGCCAGCAGCCCCCGCGGGGCAACTAATGAAAAACTGTTTTTT
TRBJ2-7 | TRBV19 | - | - | CASSISLVQYEQYF | TGTGCCAGTAGTATAAGTTTGGTACAATACGAGCAGTACTTC
TRBJ2-4 | TRBV5-1 | - | - | CASSLGSIAKNIQYF | TGCGCCAGCAGCTTGGGGAGCATAGCCAAAAACATTCAGTACTTC
TRBJ2-1 | TRBV27 | - | - | CASSLWRQGGSGEQFF | TGTGCCAGCAGTTTATGGCGCCAGGGGGGTAGCGGTGAGCAGTTCTTC
TRBJ2-3 | TRBV5-1 | TRBD1 | - | CASSLGTGGDTQYF | TGCGCCAGCAGCTTGGGGACAGGGGGAGATACGCAGTATTTT
TRBJ2-3 | TRBV11-3 | - | - | CASSSEGQGTDTQYF | TGTGCCAGCAGCTCAGAGGGCCAAGGCACAGATACGCAGTATTTT
TRBJ1-1 | TRBV5-6 | TRBD1 | - | CASSLVGGQFMNTEAFF | TGTGCCAGCAGCTTGGTGGGGGGACAGTTCATGAACACTGAAGCTTTCTTT
TRBJ1-1 | TRBV7-9 | TRBD1 | - | CASSLYGDSMNTEAFF | TGTGCCAGCAGCTTATATGGGGACAGCATGAACACTGAAGCTTTCTTT
TRBJ1-2 | TRBV5-1 | - | - | CASSPTSGYNYGYTF | TGCGCCAGCAGCCCAACTTCAGGGTATAACTATGGCTACACCTTC
TRBJ2-5 | TRBV6-6 | - | - | CASRSLDKQETQYF | TGTGCCAGCAGGTCCCTAGATAAGCAAGAGACCCAGTACTTC
TRBJ2-7 | TRBV4-3 | - | - | CASSQTALEGHYLRFGEQYF | TGCGCCAGCAGCCAAACTGCATTAGAAGGACACTACCTACGATTCGGAGAGCAGTACTTC
TRBJ2-5 | TRBV7-2 | - | - | CASSLHSGETQYF | TGTGCCAGCAGCTTACACTCAGGAGAGACCCAGTACTTC
TRBJ2-5 | TRBV18 | TRBD1 | - | CASSRGQGQETQYF | TGTGCCAGCTCACGGGGACAGGGACAGGAGACCCAGTACTTC
TRBJ2-1 | TRBV6-5 | - | - | CASSYDTSVYNEQFF | TGTGCCAGCAGTTACGACACGTCAGTGTACAATGAGCAGTTCTTC
TRBJ2-3 | TRBV6-1 | TRBD2 | - | CASSEGLAPDTQYF | TGTGCCAGCAGTGAAGGACTAGCTCCAGATACGCAGTATTTT
TRBJ1-5 | TRBV19 | TRBD1 | few | CASKHRGDQPQHF | TGTGCCAGTAAGCACAGGGGCGATCAGCCCCAGCATTTT
TRBJ2-5 | TRBV5-1 | TRBD1 | - | CASSLTGEETQYF | TGCGCCAGCAGCTTAACAGGGGAAGAGACCCAGTACTTC
TRBJ2-7 | TRBV18 | TRBD1 | - | CASSFGQGAREQYF | TGTGCCAGCTCATTCGGACAGGGGGCGCGAGAGCAGTACTTC
TRBJ2-3 | TRBV4-3 | TRBD1 | - | CASSPSDRATDTQYF | TGCGCCAGCAGCCCCTCGGACAGGGCCACCGATACGCAGTATTTT
TRBJ1-5 | TRBV4-1 | - | - | CASSRANRGNQPQHF | TGCGCCAGCAGCCGCGCAAACAGGGGCAATCAGCCCCAGCATTTT
TRBJ2-7 | TRBV5-1 | - | - | CASSSDSHPSYEQYF | TGCGCCAGCAGCTCCGACAGCCATCCTTCCTACGAGCAGTACTTC
TRBJ1-3 | TRBV6-5 | - | few | CASSSGSWGNTIYF | TGTGCCAGCAGTTCGGGATCCTGGGGAAACACCATATATTTT
TRBJ2-2 | TRBV19 | - | - | CATRGNTGELFF | TGTGCCACCCGGGGGAACACCGGGGAGCTGTTTTTT
TRBJ1-4 | TRBV19 | - | - | CASSPGSIRGGREKLFF | TGTGCCAGTAGTCCCGGTTCGATACGGGGGGGTCGTGAAAAACTGTTTTTT
TRBJ1-1 | TRBV13 | - | - | CASSRGTEAFF | TGTGCCAGCAGCAGGGGCACTGAAGCTTTCTTT